Sequencing of this T cell receptor (beta chain) was carried out in a study of OX40 agonist ivuxolimab in advanced cancers. For the wider study: Ivuxolimab, which targeted the costimulatory receptor OX40 (CD134), was an agonistic, fully human IgG2 monoclonal antibody. Patients were allowed to have had prior anti-PD-1, anti-PD-L1 or anti-CTLA-4 therapy, and roughly 40% of the dose-escalation patients had been treated with checkpoint inhibitors. A male proportion of 75% to 85% and a mean age of 60 years, ranging from about 23 to 90, were recorded for the dose-escalation cohort. The point of sequencing TCRbeta in the periphery was to test whether ivuxolimab changed TCR sequence diversity and drove clonal T-cell expansion. Of the approximately 53 patients in dose escalation, about 20 had hepatocellular carcinoma, some 15 had melanoma, 9 had renal cell carcinoma and 9 had head and neck cancer. Partial responses were achieved by three dose-escalation patients, of whom one had hepatocellular carcinoma and two had cutaneous melanoma. The paper reports the monotherapy dose-escalation portion (N ≈ 50 patients) of the phase I ivuxolimab trial. Intravenous ivuxolimab was administered to patients every 2 weeks at six dose levels: 0.01, 0.1, 0.3, 1.5, 3 and 10 mg/kg.

To sequence the TCRbeta CDR3 region, genomic DNA was isolated from the sorted cells. TCRbeta CDR3 regions were sequenced using the immunoSEQ Assay. TCRdb obtained this table from immuneACCESS and retained in-frame rearrangements with V and J assigned. These tables miss some clones; where compared with another copy, unresolved V genes account for less than half of the shortfall, and the remainder is unexplained. Counted in this sample were more than 75,000 clones; about nine tenths of them appeared once. Around 0.38% of the sample rests with the top ten. The CDR3 numbers 12 residues from cysteine through phenylalanine. Only CDR3 DNA remains: 36 bases, in frame from the first base. CDR1 and CDR2 were assigned from the germline V gene as SGHTA and FQGNSA. The germline ends are 11 bases apart after V is trimmed by 5 bases and J by 9 bases. The full study reports these points: At doses of 0.1 to 3.0 mg/kg, clonal expansion of both CD4+ and CD8+ T cells in blood was seen between baseline and week 6. Antigen specificity was not determined for the clonally expanded peripheral T cells. Low levels of normalized T-cell clonal expansion were also seen in some nonresponding patients. In the 0.1-3.0 mg/kg groups, partial responders were among the patients with the lowest normalized peripheral clonal expansion, particularly in CD8+ T cells. After ivuxolimab, more expanded clones were found on average in CD8+ T cells than in CD4+ T cells.

The trial excluded patients who had a history of autoimmune disease or were on systemic immunosuppression. Peripheral blood for TCR sequencing was drawn from every dose cohort at baseline, at cycle 4 day 1 and at cycle 7 day 1. The samples were drawn from a first-in-human, open-label, multicenter phase I dose-escalation trial of ivuxolimab. The trial enrolled adults with locally advanced or metastatic head and neck squamous cell, hepatocellular, melanoma or renal cell carcinoma. CD4+ and CD8+ T cells were sorted separately from peripheral blood before TCR sequencing. Regarding this clone: This clone's antigen is unknown. No much larger clone exists at a distance of one base, and base qualities are not known.

The sequencing used CD4+ or CD8+ T cells sorted from blood, collected in a trial of the OX40 agonist ivuxolimab. The rearrangement combines TRBV7-2 with TRBJ1-5; TRBD1 could be the D gene, as 5 bases match. This receptor was obtained from an adult with an advanced solid tumor such as melanoma, head and neck, liver or kidney cancer. Here is the DNA: TGTGCCAGCAGCACGGGACCACGGCCCCAGCATTTT. The encoded protein is CASSTGPRPQHF.